This TCR beta chain was observed in a study of blood T cell repertoires in COVID-19. As for the study in general: The analysed material was cDNA or gDNA that came from T cells, B-cell-depleted T cells, or PBMCs.

Unmatched junction bases numbered 10, after V lost 8 bases and J lost 3 bases. The CDR3 totals 14 residues. The germline V gene has CDR1 SNHLY and CDR2 FYNNEI. Some clones are missing from TCRdb's copy, which holds only in-frame ones; the method was immunoSEQ multiplex PCR. This sample has approximately 100,000 clones, with 85% to 95% found just once. The sample was peripheral blood. V gene TRBV2 combines with J gene TRBJ2-7; TRBD1 agrees at 7 bases. This sequence was found in a man in his forties or fifties with active COVID-19. The CDR3 is CASSSTGVGYEQYF. DNA for the CDR3: TGTGCCAGCTCTTCTACAGGGGTGGGCTACGAGCAGTACTTC. The entire variable domain, with the rest obtained from reference TRBV2 and TRBJ2-7, is as follows: EPEVTQTPSHQVTQMGQEVILRCVPISNHLYFYWYRQILGQKVEFLVSFYNNEISEKSEIFDDQFSVERPDGSNFTLKIRSTKLEDSAMYFCASSSTGVGYEQYFGPGTRLTVT.